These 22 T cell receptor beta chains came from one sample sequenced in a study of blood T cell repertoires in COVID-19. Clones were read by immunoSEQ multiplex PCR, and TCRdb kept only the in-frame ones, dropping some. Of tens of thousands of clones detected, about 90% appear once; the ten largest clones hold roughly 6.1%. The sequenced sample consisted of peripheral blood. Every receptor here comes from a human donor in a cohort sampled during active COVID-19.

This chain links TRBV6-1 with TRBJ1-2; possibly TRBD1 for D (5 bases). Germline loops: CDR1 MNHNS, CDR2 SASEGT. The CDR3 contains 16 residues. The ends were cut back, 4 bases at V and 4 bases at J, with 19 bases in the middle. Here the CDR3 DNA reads TGTGCCAGCAGTGCTTATCACGGCCCGGGGGGCTATGGCTACACCTTC. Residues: CASSAYHGPGGYGYTF.

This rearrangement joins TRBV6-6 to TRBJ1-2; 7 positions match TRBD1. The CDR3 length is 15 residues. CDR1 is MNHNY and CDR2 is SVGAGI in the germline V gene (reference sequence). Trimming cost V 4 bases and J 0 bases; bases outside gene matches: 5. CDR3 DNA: TGTGCCAGCAGTTCGGCACAGGGGACTAACTATGGCTACACCTTC. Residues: CASSSAQGTNYGYTF.

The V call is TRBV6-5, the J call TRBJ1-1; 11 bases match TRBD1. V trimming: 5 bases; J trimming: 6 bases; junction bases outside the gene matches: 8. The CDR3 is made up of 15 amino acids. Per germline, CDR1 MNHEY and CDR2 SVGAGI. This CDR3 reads CASSRTGGEGSEAFF. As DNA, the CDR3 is TGTGCCAGCAGTAGGACAGGGGGCGAGGGGTCTGAAGCTTTCTTT.

The CDR3 sequence is CASSYVANTEAFF. The CDR3 DNA reads TGTGCCAGCAGTTACGTGGCGAACACTGAAGCTTTCTTT. The chain recombines TRBV6-5 with TRBJ1-1; D gene unclear. The V end lost 2 bases, the J end lost 1 base, and 5 bases lay between the germline ends. This CDR3 is built from 13 residues. Germline CDR1 is MNHEY and CDR2 is SVGAGI.

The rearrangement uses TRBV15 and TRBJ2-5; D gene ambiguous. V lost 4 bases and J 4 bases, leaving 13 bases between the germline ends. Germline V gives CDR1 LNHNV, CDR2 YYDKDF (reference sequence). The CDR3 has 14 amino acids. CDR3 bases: TGTGCCACCAGCACCCCCCCACCGGGAGAGACCCAGTACTTC. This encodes CATSTPPPGETQYF.

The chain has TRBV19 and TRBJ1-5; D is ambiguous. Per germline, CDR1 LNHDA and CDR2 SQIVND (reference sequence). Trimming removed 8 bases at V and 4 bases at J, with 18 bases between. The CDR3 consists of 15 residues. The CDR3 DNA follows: TGTGCCAGTCAGACCCAGACGGGATCGAATCAGCCCCAGCATTTT. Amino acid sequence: CASQTQTGSNQPQHF.

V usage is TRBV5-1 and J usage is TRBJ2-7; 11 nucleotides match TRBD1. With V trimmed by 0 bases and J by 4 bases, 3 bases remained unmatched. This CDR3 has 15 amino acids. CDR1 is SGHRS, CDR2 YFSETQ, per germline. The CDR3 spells CASSLGTGGFYEQYF. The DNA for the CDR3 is TGCGCCAGCAGCTTGGGGACAGGGGGCTTTTACGAGCAGTACTTC.

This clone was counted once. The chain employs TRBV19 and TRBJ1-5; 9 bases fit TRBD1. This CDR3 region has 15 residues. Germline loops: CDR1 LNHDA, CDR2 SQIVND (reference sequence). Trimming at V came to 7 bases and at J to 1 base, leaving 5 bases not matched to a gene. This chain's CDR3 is CASTGTGGSNQPQHF. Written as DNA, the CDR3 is TGTGCCAGTACGGGAACAGGGGGCAGCAATCAGCCCCAGCATTTT.

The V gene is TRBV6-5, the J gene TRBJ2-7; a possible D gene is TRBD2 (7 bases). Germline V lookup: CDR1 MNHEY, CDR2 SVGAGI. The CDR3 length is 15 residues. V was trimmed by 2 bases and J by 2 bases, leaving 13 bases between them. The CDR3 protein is CASSYAVGGAYEQYF. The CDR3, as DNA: TGTGCCAGCAGTTACGCGGTAGGGGGGGCCTACGAGCAGTACTTC.

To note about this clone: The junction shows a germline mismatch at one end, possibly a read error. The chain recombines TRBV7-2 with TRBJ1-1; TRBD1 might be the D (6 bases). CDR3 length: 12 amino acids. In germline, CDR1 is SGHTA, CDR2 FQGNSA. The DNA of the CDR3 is TGTGCCAGCAGTTATCAACAGGGACCAGTCAATTTT. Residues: CASSYQQGPVNF.

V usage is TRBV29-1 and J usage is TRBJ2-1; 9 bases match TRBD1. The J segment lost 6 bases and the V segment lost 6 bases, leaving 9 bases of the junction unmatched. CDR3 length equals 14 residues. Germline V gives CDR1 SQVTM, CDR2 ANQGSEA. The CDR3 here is CSVIRGQGFNEQFF. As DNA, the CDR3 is TGCAGCGTCATAAGGGGACAGGGCTTCAATGAGCAGTTCTTC.

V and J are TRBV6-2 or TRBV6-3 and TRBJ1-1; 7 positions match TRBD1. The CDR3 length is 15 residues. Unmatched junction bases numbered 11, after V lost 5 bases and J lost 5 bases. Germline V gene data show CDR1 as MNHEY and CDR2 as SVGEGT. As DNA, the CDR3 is TGTGCCAGCAGTCACCCCACGACAGGGCGGACTGAAGCTTTCTTT. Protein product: CASSHPTTGRTEAFF.

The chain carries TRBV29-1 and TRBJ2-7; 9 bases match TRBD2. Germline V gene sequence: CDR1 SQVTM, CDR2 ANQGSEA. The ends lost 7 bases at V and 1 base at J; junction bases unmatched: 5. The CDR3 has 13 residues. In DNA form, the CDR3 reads TGCAGCGCCCTGCGGGGGGGGTCCTACGAGCAGTACTTC. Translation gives CSALRGGSYEQYF.

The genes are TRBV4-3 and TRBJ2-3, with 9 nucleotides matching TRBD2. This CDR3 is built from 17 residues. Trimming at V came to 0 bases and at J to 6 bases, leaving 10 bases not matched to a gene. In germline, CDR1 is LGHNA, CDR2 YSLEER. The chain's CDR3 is CASSQDASGAAGDTQYF. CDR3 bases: TGCGCCAGCAGCCAAGATGCTAGCGGGGCCGCGGGGGATACGCAGTATTTT.

CDR3 nucleotides: TGCGCCACCCTAGCGGGGGACTACGAGCAGTACTTC. It specifies CATLAGDYEQYF. The chain uses TRBV10-2 and TRBJ2-7, with TRBD2 matching 10 bases. V shed 10 bases and J 3 bases; nucleotides not matched to a gene: 3. CDR3 length: 12 amino acids. Germline CDR1 WSHSY, CDR2 SAAADI.

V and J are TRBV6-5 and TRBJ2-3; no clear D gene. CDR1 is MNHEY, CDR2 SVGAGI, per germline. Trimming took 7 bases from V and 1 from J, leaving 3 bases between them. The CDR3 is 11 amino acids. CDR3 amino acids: CASTGTDTQYF. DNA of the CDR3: TGTGCCAGCACGGGCACAGATACGCAGTATTTT.

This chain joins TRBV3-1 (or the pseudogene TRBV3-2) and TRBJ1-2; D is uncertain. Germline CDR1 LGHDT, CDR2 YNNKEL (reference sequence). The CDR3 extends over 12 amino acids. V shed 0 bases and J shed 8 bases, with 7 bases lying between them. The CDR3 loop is CASSQDMGGYTF. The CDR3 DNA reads TGTGCCAGCAGCCAAGATATGGGCGGCTACACCTTC.

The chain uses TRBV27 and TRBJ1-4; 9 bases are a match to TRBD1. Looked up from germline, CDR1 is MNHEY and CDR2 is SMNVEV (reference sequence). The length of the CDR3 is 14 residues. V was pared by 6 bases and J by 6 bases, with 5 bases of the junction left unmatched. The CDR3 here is CASSLWTGDEKLFF. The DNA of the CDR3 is TGTGCCAGCAGCCTCTGGACAGGGGATGAAAAACTGTTTTTT.

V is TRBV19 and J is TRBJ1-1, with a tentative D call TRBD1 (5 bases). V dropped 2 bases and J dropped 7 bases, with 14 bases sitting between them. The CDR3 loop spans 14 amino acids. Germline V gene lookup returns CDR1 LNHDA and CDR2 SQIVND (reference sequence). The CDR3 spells CASSIQGSRHEAFF. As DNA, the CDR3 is TGTGCCAGTAGTATACAGGGCAGCCGTCATGAAGCTTTCTTT.

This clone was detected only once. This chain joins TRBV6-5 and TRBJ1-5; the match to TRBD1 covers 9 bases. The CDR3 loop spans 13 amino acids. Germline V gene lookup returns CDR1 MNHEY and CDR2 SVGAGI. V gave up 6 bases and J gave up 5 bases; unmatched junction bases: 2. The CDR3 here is CASRGTGYQPQHF. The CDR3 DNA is TGTGCCAGCAGGGGGACAGGGTATCAGCCCCAGCATTTT.

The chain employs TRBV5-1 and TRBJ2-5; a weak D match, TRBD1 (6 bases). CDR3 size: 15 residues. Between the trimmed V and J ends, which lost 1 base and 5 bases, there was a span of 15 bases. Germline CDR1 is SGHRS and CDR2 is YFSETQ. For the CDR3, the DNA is TGCGCCAGCAGCTTGTGGACAGCGATGGGGGAGACCCAGTACTTC. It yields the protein CASSLWTAMGETQYF.

The CDR3 reads CASSITGTGWGTEAFF. The CDR3 nucleotides read TGCGCCAGCAGCATCACCGGGACAGGGTGGGGCACTGAAGCTTTCTTT. The chain couples TRBV5-1 to TRBJ1-1, with 9 nucleotides matching TRBD1. The CDR3 consists of 16 residues. Germline loops: CDR1 SGHRS, CDR2 YFSETQ. J was trimmed by 4 bases and V by 4 bases; bases with no gene match: 11.